This entry lists 27 T cell receptor beta chains sequenced from one sample in a study of cytomegalovirus exposure and HLA in healthy donors (dated by TCRdb to the late 2010s). Libraries were built with the immunoSEQ multiplex PCR assay. TCRdb holds this immuneACCESS table with in-frame rearrangements only. Some clones are missing; in checked studies, unresolved V genes explain under half, and the rest has no known cause. This sample comprises roughly 150,000 clones, more than 70% of them detected only once. The ten largest clones add up to 2.5% to 3.5% of the sample. The sequenced material came from PBMCs. These TCRs come from a man aged 18 to 30 in good health and CMV-seronegative.

The chain combines TRBV4-1 with TRBJ1-2, with 10 positions matching TRBD1. The length of the CDR3 is 16 residues. V shed 0 bases and J 2 bases; nucleotides not matched to a gene: 3. Germline V CDR1 and CDR2: MGHRA, YSYEKL. CDR3 in amino acids: CASSQDLTGGNYGYTF. The CDR3 DNA follows: TGCGCCAGCAGCCAAGATTTGACAGGGGGCAACTATGGCTACACCTTC.

The chain employs TRBV19 and TRBJ2-1, with a tentative D call TRBD2 (6 bases). Per germline, CDR1 LNHDA and CDR2 SQIVND (reference sequence). This CDR3 is built from 15 residues. Trimming shortened V by 5 bases and J by 9 bases, and 20 bases separated the two germline ends. CDR3 nucleotide sequence: TGTGCCAGTAGTCCTCCGGTAGCGGTATCTGGTGAGCAGTTCTTC. Protein: CASSPPVAVSGEQFF.

The V call is TRBV20-1, the J call TRBJ2-7; unclear D gene. Germline CDR1 reads DFQATT; CDR2 reads SNEGSKA (reference sequence). V was pared by 3 bases and J by 11 bases, with 11 bases between. This CDR3 spans 10 amino acids. The CDR3 spells CSASTPTKYV. As DNA, the CDR3 is TGCAGTGCTAGTACCCCCACAAAGTACGTC.

This clone appeared a few times. The rearrangement uses TRBV7-6 and TRBJ2-7; 7 nucleotides align to TRBD1. V lost 5 bases and J lost 0; bases outside the gene matches: 4. Germline values: CDR1 SGHVS, CDR2 FNYEAQ. The CDR3 totals 14 residues. In DNA, the CDR3 is TGTGCCAGCAGCCCCCGGGACAGCTCCTACGAGCAGTACTTC. Its translation: CASSPRDSSYEQYF. The whole variable domain, remainder taken from reference TRBV7-6 and TRBJ2-7, is GAGVSQSPRYKVTKRGQDVALRCDPISGHVSLYWYRQALGQGPEFLTYFNYEAQQDKSGLPNDRFSAERPEGSISTLTIQRTEQRDSAMYRCASSPRDSSYEQYFGPGTRLTVT.

This rearrangement joins TRBV10-1 to TRBJ2-3, with D perhaps matching TRBD2 (6 bases). This CDR3 spans 15 amino acids. V lost 3 bases, J lost 4 bases, and 14 bases lay in between. Germline CDR1 is WNHNN and CDR2 is SYGVQD (reference sequence). In DNA, the CDR3 is TGCGCCAGCAGTGATAGTCGAGCGGGTGCAGATACGCAGTATTTT. Residues: CASSDSRAGADTQYF.

The rearrangement uses TRBV6-5 and TRBJ2-7; TRBD2 agrees at 10 bases. The CDR3 has 13 amino acids. With V trimmed by 7 bases and J by 4 bases, 4 bases remained unmatched. The germline V gene has CDR1 MNHEY and CDR2 SVGAGI. Here the CDR3 DNA reads TGTGCCAGCATGGTAGCGGGGGGATACGAGCAGTACGTC. It yields the protein CASMVAGGYEQYV.

This chain links TRBV27 with TRBJ2-1, with 9 bases fitting TRBD2. The V gene end was trimmed by 3 bases and the J gene end by 4 bases; junction bases not matched to a gene: 4. Germline-derived CDR1 and CDR2 are MNHEY and SMNVEV (reference sequence). This CDR3 is 15 amino acids long. CDR3 sequence: CASSFSGSSYNEQFF. CDR3 in DNA: TGTGCCAGCAGTTTTAGCGGGAGTTCTTACAATGAGCAGTTCTTC.

The chain carries TRBV4-1 and TRBJ2-3; D ambiguous. Trimming pared 1 base from V and 1 base from J, leaving 6 bases between. The CDR3 extends over 14 amino acids. Germline CDR1 is MGHRA and CDR2 is YSYEKL. The CDR3 DNA follows: TGCGCCAGCAGCCAAGTTAGTGGCACAGATACGCAGTATTTT. It codes for CASSQVSGTDTQYF.

The chain uses TRBV5-4 and TRBJ1-5; D gene unclear. This CDR3 region has 14 residues. Germline CDR1 reads SGHNT; CDR2 reads YYREEE (reference sequence). Trimming removed 0 bases at V and 6 bases at J, with 10 bases between. The CDR3 DNA reads as TGTGCCAGCAGCTTGGACGGGGTGGGTCAGCCCCAGCATTTT. It encodes CASSLDGVGQPQHF.

In nucleotides, the CDR3 is TGTGCCAGCAGCTTGCGGGAGAACACCGGGGAGCTGTTTTTT. It specifies CASSLRENTGELFF. This chain joins TRBV5-5 and TRBJ2-2; D may be TRBD2 (5 bases). V was cut by 1 base and J by 1 base, with 5 bases left in between. The CDR3 is 14 amino acids. Germline V gene data show CDR1 as SGHKS and CDR2 as YYEKEE (reference sequence).

The CDR3 is CASSAGGLVNEQFF. The CDR3 DNA is TGTGCCAGCAGCGCGGGGGGTTTGGTCAATGAGCAGTTCTTC. The chain joins TRBV7-6 to TRBJ2-1, with 8 bases aligning to TRBD2. The germline V gene has CDR1 SGHVS and CDR2 FNYEAQ. Trimming took 5 bases from V and 6 from J; bases not matched to a gene: 6. CDR3 size: 14 residues.

V usage is TRBV4-2 and J usage is TRBJ2-3; no definite D call. There are 16 residues in the CDR3. Between the trimmed V and J ends, which lost 1 base and 1 base, there was a span of 12 bases. The germline gives CDR1 LGHNA, CDR2 YNFKEQ. This CDR3 reads CASSQASEWGTDTQYF. The CDR3 nucleotides read TGTGCCAGCAGCCAAGCGAGCGAGTGGGGCACAGATACGCAGTATTTT.

The gene calls are TRBV6-6 and TRBJ1-5, with TRBD1 matching 9 bases. Germline V gene data show CDR1 as MNHNY and CDR2 as SVGAGI (reference sequence). The CDR3 has 15 residues. The V and J ends lost 2 bases and 3 bases, in that order; junction bases with no gene match: 2. The DNA for the CDR3 is TGTGCCAGCAGTTACGGGGACAGGGCCAATCAGCCCCAGCATTTT. Protein product: CASSYGDRANQPQHF.

The gene calls are TRBV2 and TRBJ2-5, with D unclear. V was cut by 0 bases and J by 5 bases, with 10 bases left in between. CDR1 is SNHLY and CDR2 is FYNNEI in the germline V gene. This CDR3 has 14 residues. The CDR3, as DNA: TGTGCCAGCAGTGAAGCGGGCGTCTTCGAGACCCAGTACTTC. Translated, it gives CASSEAGVFETQYF.

This sequence joins TRBV27 and TRBJ2-3, with TRBD1 matching 9 bases. The CDR3 consists of 14 residues. J lost 5 bases, V lost 4 bases, and 4 bases had no gene match. The germline CDR1 and CDR2 sequences are MNHEY and SMNVEV (reference sequence). CDR3 in amino acids: CASSSGQGEDTQYF. In DNA, the CDR3 is TGTGCCAGCAGTTCGGGACAGGGTGAAGATACGCAGTATTTT.

This chain links TRBV6-5 with TRBJ1-5, with D possibly TRBD1 on 5 matching bases. The germline CDR1 and CDR2 sequences are MNHEY and SVGAGI. V was trimmed by 6 bases and J by 1 base, leaving 13 bases between them. The CDR3 sequence is 15 residues long. CDR3 region: CASSRSQGSNQPQHF. CDR3 in DNA: TGTGCCAGCAGCCGCAGTCAGGGAAGCAATCAGCCCCAGCATTTT.

This CDR3 is CASSFRTGGFGYTF. CDR3 sequence (DNA): TGTGCCAGCAGCTTCCGGACAGGGGGTTTTGGCTACACCTTC. The gene calls are TRBV7-9 and TRBJ1-2, with TRBD1 matching 10 bases. V shed 3 bases, J shed 7 bases, and the junction held 5 bases outside the gene matches. The CDR3 runs 14 residues. The germline CDR1 and CDR2 sequences are SEHNR and FQNEAQ (reference sequence).

J is TRBJ1-2 and V is TRBV9, with 8 bases aligning to TRBD1. Germline CDR1 reads SGDLS; CDR2 reads YYNGEE. The J segment lost 5 bases and the V segment lost 0 bases, leaving 6 bases of the junction unmatched. The CDR3 is made up of 15 amino acids. The chain's CDR3 is CASSVGQGTPYGYTF. The CDR3 bases are TGTGCCAGCAGCGTAGGACAGGGGACCCCATATGGCTACACCTTC.

V gene TRBV10-2 combines with J gene TRBJ1-2; D call uncertain. CDR3 length: 15 amino acids. CDR1 and CDR2 (germline): WSHSY, SAAADI. Trimming removed 4 bases at V and 6 bases at J, with 18 bases between. Here the CDR3 reads CASSGWLGGKNGYTF. The CDR3 DNA sequence: TGCGCCAGCAGTGGGTGGTTAGGAGGGAAGAATGGCTACACCTTC.

This clone appeared a single time. This chain joins TRBV15 and TRBJ1-2; TRBD1 matches 9 bases. Germline-derived CDR1 and CDR2 are LNHNV and YYDKDF (reference sequence). The CDR3 has 19 residues. J gave up 0 bases and V 5 bases, and 16 bases lay outside the gene matches. The CDR3 protein is CATSPAPGQGLGANYGYTF. CDR3 DNA sequence: TGTGCCACCAGCCCCGCCCCGGGACAGGGCCTGGGAGCTAACTATGGCTACACCTTC.

The chain links TRBV27 to TRBJ2-7, with 8 positions matching TRBD2. The germline CDR1 and CDR2 sequences are MNHEY and SMNVEV (reference sequence). This CDR3 has 14 amino acids. V was clipped by 5 bases and J by 2 bases; unmatched bases: 5. For the CDR3, the DNA is TGTGCCAGCAGTCGGGGGGGCCCCCCCTACGAGCAGTACGTC. Translation gives CASSRGGPPYEQYV.

The chain has TRBV5-1 and TRBJ1-5; 9 positions match TRBD1. The germline gives CDR1 SGHRS, CDR2 YFSETQ. This CDR3 has 15 residues. Unmatched junction bases numbered 6, after V lost 4 bases and J lost 4 bases. The CDR3 sequence is CASSPGTGLNQPQHF. The CDR3 DNA reads TGCGCCAGCAGCCCCGGGACAGGGCTAAATCAGCCCCAGCATTTT.

The CDR3 sequence: CASSFSTSTGELFF. As DNA, the CDR3 is TGCGCCAGCAGCTTTTCGACTAGCACCGGGGAGCTGTTTTTT. The V call is TRBV5-1, the J call TRBJ2-2; D perhaps matches TRBD2 (6 bases). CDR1 is SGHRS, CDR2 YFSETQ, per germline. Trimming took 2 bases from V and 4 from J, leaving 9 bases between them. The CDR3 is 14 amino acids.

Here the CDR3 reads CASSYSAREAQPQHF. The CDR3 coding sequence is TGTGCCAGCAGTTACTCGGCCAGGGAGGCTCAGCCCCAGCATTTT. The genes are TRBV6-5 and TRBJ1-5, with a possible D match to TRBD1 (5 bases). This CDR3 is built from 15 residues. The V end was cut by 0 bases, the J end by 6 bases, with 12 bases between. CDR1 is MNHEY and CDR2 is SVGAGI in the germline V gene.

The J gene is TRBJ2-7, the V gene TRBV2; TRBD2 might be the D (8 bases). Germline CDR1 SNHLY, CDR2 FYNNEI. The V end was cut by 4 bases, the J end by 0 bases, with 19 bases between. This CDR3 is built from 17 residues. Here the CDR3 reads CASSGPGGGRSSYEQYV. CDR3 coding DNA: TGTGCCAGCAGTGGCCCGGGAGGGGGCCGGAGCTCCTACGAGCAGTACGTC.

V and J are TRBV7-2 and TRBJ1-5; the match to TRBD1 covers 9 bases. The CDR3 is 14 amino acids. Germline CDR1 is SGHTA and CDR2 is FQGNSA. Trimming removed 5 bases from V and 7 bases from J; junction bases left unmatched: 6. DNA for the CDR3: TGTGCCAGCAGCGGAACAGGGGGCGTCCAGCCCCAGCATTTT. It yields the protein CASSGTGGVQPQHF. The full variable domain, completed using reference TRBV7-2 and TRBJ1-5, is GAGVSQSPSNKVTEKGKDVELRCDPISGHTALYWYRQSLGQGLEFLIYFQGNSAPDKSGLPSDRFSAERTGGSVSTLTIQRTQQEDSAVYLCASSGTGGVQPQHFGDGTRLSIL.

This clone was recorded many times. This rearrangement joins TRBV6-5 to TRBJ2-1, with 7 bases matching TRBD2. Unmatched junction bases numbered 5, after V lost 6 bases and J lost 3 bases. The CDR3 runs to 14 residues. CDR1 is MNHEY and CDR2 is SVGAGI in the germline V gene. The CDR3 protein is CASRGGGFYNEQFF. The CDR3 region has the DNA TGTGCCAGCAGAGGCGGGGGTTTCTACAATGAGCAGTTCTTC.